What follows are 27 T cell receptor beta chains derived from one specimen sequenced in a study of blood T cells in healthy people across ages. Sample-barcoded 5' priming and a J-beta primer mix drove a second PCR of about 6 to 12 cycles. TCRdb re-called the 5' RACE reads through MiXCR, storing one row per CDR3 protein. The sample includes some 900,000 distinct CDR3 sequences, 29% of them seen just once. Sequencing input: blood. These receptors came from a woman aged 80 or over in good health.

This clonotype was detected a few times. The chain uses TRBV16 and TRBJ2-3; the D gene is possibly TRBD1 (6 bases). The V gene's germline CDR1 is KGHSY and CDR2 FQNENV. Trimming took off 5 bases at V and 6 bases at J, with 18 bases between the two ends. The CDR3 contains 15 residues. CDR3 DNA sequence: TGTGCCAGCAGCACCCCGACAGGCTTCGGGGATACGCAGTATTTT. Residues: CASSTPTGFGDTQYF.

This chain links TRBV27 with TRBJ1-6; D possibly corresponds to TRBD1 (5 bases). Germline-derived CDR1 and CDR2 are MNHEY and SMNVEV (reference sequence). The CDR3 sequence is 19 residues long. The germline V and J ends were trimmed by 1 base and 1 base, with 17 bases remaining between them. The CDR3 sequence is CASSLYLRQGGSYNSPLHF. The CDR3, as DNA: TGTGCCAGCAGTTTATACCTGCGCCAGGGTGGGTCCTATAATTCACCCCTCCACTTT.

Only a few counts were recorded for this clonotype. The chain carries TRBV9 and TRBJ1-5; D is perhaps TRBD1 (6 bases). Germline V gene sequence: CDR1 SGDLS, CDR2 YYNGEE. The length of the CDR3 is 14 residues. V was trimmed by 2 bases and J by 2 bases, leaving 8 bases between them. The CDR3 loop is CASSVSGGNQPQHF. The CDR3 DNA follows: TGTGCCAGCAGCGTGTCAGGGGGCAATCAGCCCCAGCATTTT. The full variable domain, its missing parts supplied by reference TRBV9 and TRBJ1-5, is DSGVTQTPKHLITATGQRVTLRCSPRSGDLSVYWYQQSLDQGLQFLIQYYNGEERAKGNILERFSAQQFPDLHSELNLSSLELGDSALYFCASSVSGGNQPQHFGDGTRLSIL.

In this sample, this clonotype turned up many times. CDR3 nucleotides: TGTGCCAGCAGTTTTGAGAAAGCCGGGCGCGGTGAAAAACTGTTTTTT. Residues: CASSFEKAGRGEKLFF. This rearrangement joins TRBV12-3 or TRBV12-4 to TRBJ1-4; D not certain. The CDR3 has 16 amino acids. The V end was cut by 3 bases, the J end by 7 bases, with 18 bases between.

The rearrangement links TRBV20-1 to TRBJ2-1; 8 bases line up with TRBD2. After removal of 5 bases from V and 7 bases from J, the junction contained 7 bases not matched to a gene. Germline V gene lookup returns CDR1 DFQATT and CDR2 SNEGSKA (reference sequence). The CDR3 is made up of 13 amino acids. The CDR3 here is CSAPRTSRNEQFF. Written as DNA, the CDR3 is TGCAGTGCTCCCCGGACTAGCAGGAATGAGCAGTTCTTC.

On this clonotype: Germline is not matched at one junction end, which may reflect a read error. This chain uses TRBV5-1 with TRBJ2-5; D is unclear. The CDR3 contains 14 residues. Germline loops: CDR1 SGHRS, CDR2 YFSETQ. The CDR3 DNA sequence: TGCGCCGGCAGCTTGAGGTCGCCACAAGAGACCCAGTACTTC. Residues: CAGSLRSPQETQYF.

This clonotype was detected a few times. With a much larger clone just one base away, this may be a read error. The chain joins TRBV4-3 to TRBJ1-2; possibly TRBD1 for D (5 bases). Per germline, CDR1 LGHNA and CDR2 YSLEER. V lost 0 bases to trimming and J lost 6 bases, with 23 bases between them. The CDR3 has 18 residues. As DNA, the CDR3 is TGCGCCAGCAGCCAAGAACCCCTGGGGATTGGCGGGGGGGATGGCTACACCTTC. The encoded protein is CASSQEPLGIGGGDGYTF.

This clonotype was detected many times. This rearrangement joins TRBV4-3 to TRBJ2-3; TRBD2 agrees at 7 bases. Losses at the gene ends were 1 base for V and 3 bases for J; bases not matched to a gene: 10. The CDR3 runs 17 residues. Germline CDR1 LGHNA, CDR2 YSLEER. CDR3: CASSQVWSGEATDTQYF. The CDR3 DNA is TGCGCCAGCAGCCAAGTTTGGAGCGGGGAGGCGACAGATACGCAGTATTTT.

This clonotype was counted ten times or more. The V and J genes are TRBV7-6 and TRBJ2-7; either TRBD1 or TRBD2 may fit D (6 bases each). The germline CDR1 and CDR2 sequences are SGHVS and FNYEAQ. CDR3 length: 14 amino acids. V was cut by 2 bases and J by 5 bases, with 13 bases left in between. CDR3 sequence reads: CASSLRGTGDEQYF. CDR3 sequence (DNA): TGTGCCAGCAGCTTAAGGGGGACGGGGGACGAGCAGTACTTC.

V gene TRBV7-6 combines with J gene TRBJ1-5; D is ambiguous. CDR3 length equals 14 residues. The V gene's germline CDR1 is SGHVS and CDR2 FNYEAQ. Trimming pared 5 bases from V and 3 bases from J, leaving 11 bases between. In DNA form, the CDR3 reads TGTGCCAGCAGCCGGGAACCAATCAATCAGCCCCAGCATTTT. Translation: CASSREPINQPQHF.

This clonotype was picked up many times. The chain is built from TRBV6-6 and TRBJ2-1; 9 bases align to TRBD1. V lost 6 bases to trimming and J lost 7 bases; unmatched junction nucleotides: 10. This CDR3 is built from 15 residues. Germline CDR1 and CDR2: MNHNY and SVGAGI (reference sequence). CDR3 amino acids: CASSLVGTGFNEQFF. CDR3 nucleotide sequence: TGTGCCAGCAGCCTCGTGGGGACAGGGTTTAATGAGCAGTTCTTC.

This clonotype was recorded at least ten times. The chain employs TRBV6-2 or TRBV6-3 and TRBJ2-5; D call uncertain. CDR3 length: 16 amino acids. The germline V and J ends were trimmed by 0 bases and 4 bases, with 15 bases remaining between them. The germline gives CDR1 MNHEY, CDR2 SVGEGT. Written as DNA, the CDR3 is TGTGCCAGCAGTTACTCAGCACGGACGAAATCAGAGACCCAGTACTTC. Translating gives CASSYSARTKSETQYF.

This clonotype was found a few times. This rearrangement joins TRBV6-2 or TRBV6-3 to TRBJ1-5, with D hard to call. The CDR3 runs 17 residues. Germline-derived CDR1 and CDR2 are MNHEY and SVGEGT. Trimming removed 3 bases from V and 3 bases from J, with 18 bases in between. The CDR3 loop is CASSYSGGRRYNQPQHF. In DNA form, the CDR3 reads TGTGCCAGCAGTTATTCGGGAGGCAGGAGATACAATCAGCCCCAGCATTTT.

V gene TRBV25-1 combines with J gene TRBJ2-3; TRBD1 might be the D (6 bases). V was pared by 6 bases and J by 5 bases, with 6 bases between. Germline-derived CDR1 and CDR2 are MGHDK and SYGVNS. The CDR3 has 11 residues. The CDR3 loop is CASRGGDTQYF. For the CDR3, the DNA is TGTGCCAGCAGAGGGGGAGATACGCAGTATTTT. Combining the CDR3 with reference TRBV25-1 and TRBJ2-3 gives the whole variable domain EADIYQTPRYLVIGTGKKITLECSQTMGHDKMYWYQQDPGMELHLIHYSYGVNSTEKGDLSSESTVSRIRTEHFPLTLESARPSHTSQYLCASRGGDTQYFGPGTRLTVL.

This sequence joins TRBV7-2 and TRBJ2-7, with D perhaps assigned TRBD1 or TRBD2 (5 bases each). Germline V gives CDR1 SGHTA, CDR2 FQGNSA. The CDR3 is made up of 15 amino acids. The ends were cut back, 11 bases at V and 4 bases at J, with 24 bases in the middle. Written as DNA, the CDR3 is TGTGCCCTTCAGCTCAGTAGAGGGGTTGGTTACGAGCAGTACTTC. Translation gives CALQLSRGVGYEQYF.

This clonotype was seen more than once but under ten times. A read error is possible here, since a much larger clone lies one base away. V usage is TRBV15 and J usage is TRBJ1-6; D may be TRBD1 (6 bases). Germline lookup yields CDR1 LNHNV and CDR2 YYDKDF (reference sequence). The CDR3 length is 15 residues. DNA for the CDR3: TGTGCCACCAGCAGAGATAGGGCAGGGGATTCACCCCCCCACTTT. Protein: CATSRDRAGDSPPHF.

This clonotype was seen many times. This CDR3 is CASSRLSGGYNEQFF. The DNA of the CDR3 is TGTGCCAGCAGCCGACTTAGCGGGGGGTACAATGAGCAGTTCTTC. The chain joins TRBV3-1 to TRBJ2-1; 10 bases agree with TRBD2. From germline, CDR1 is LGHDT and CDR2 YNNKEL (reference sequence). This CDR3 has 15 residues. V was clipped by 4 bases and J by 4 bases; unmatched bases: 4.

The chain carries TRBV20-1 and TRBJ2-3; 9 positions match TRBD2. CDR3 length: 16 residues. From germline, CDR1 is DFQATT and CDR2 SNEGSKA (reference sequence). With 6 bases clipped from V and 3 bases from J, the junction kept 13 bases outside the gene matches. CDR3 sequence (DNA): TGCAGTGCCCGGGCTGGACTAGCGACGGTGACAGATACGCAGTATTTT. It encodes CSARAGLATVTDTQYF.

This clonotype was seen repeatedly, ten times or more. The chain joins TRBV3-1 to TRBJ1-2; perhaps TRBD1 as D (5 bases). CDR1 and CDR2 (germline): LGHDT, YNNKEL (reference sequence). V was shortened by 3 bases and J by 8 bases, with 10 bases between the two germline ends. This CDR3 region has 12 residues. Here the CDR3 DNA reads TGTGCCAGCAGCCAGGCAGGGTTAGGCTACACCTTC. Amino acid sequence: CASSQAGLGYTF.

This clonotype showed up many times. The V and J genes are TRBV6-2 or TRBV6-3 and TRBJ2-6, with TRBD1 matching 8 bases. Germline V CDR1 and CDR2: MNHEY, SVGEGT. V dropped 1 base and J dropped 2; count of bases not matched to a gene: 10. CDR3 length equals 19 residues. CDR3 nucleotide sequence: TGTGCCAGCAGTTACTTACTAGGACAGGGAGGTACTGGGGCCAACGTCCTGACTTTC. Encoded protein: CASSYLLGQGGTGANVLTF.

This clonotype was counted between two and nine times. The CDR3 loop is CATSRDLGFGYTF. CDR3 coding DNA: TGTGCCACCAGCAGAGATTTGGGGTTTGGCTACACCTTC. The rearrangement joins TRBV15 to TRBJ1-2; D not certain. V gave up 0 bases and J gave up 7 bases, with 9 bases separating them. Germline assignment: CDR1 LNHNV and CDR2 YYDKDF (reference sequence). The CDR3 runs 13 residues.

This clonotype was counted ten times or more. The CDR3 DNA reads as TGTGCCAGCAGTTTCACGTACCAAGAGACCCAGTACTTC. It codes for CASSFTYQETQYF. The chain carries TRBV27 and TRBJ2-5; D gene unclear. CDR3 size: 13 residues. Germline CDR1 is MNHEY and CDR2 is SMNVEV (reference sequence). Trimming took 3 bases from V and 0 from J, leaving 5 bases between them.

Turning to this clonotype: A much larger clone is a single base away; this may be a read error. The chain uses TRBV29-1 and TRBJ2-7, with a tentative D call TRBD2 (6 bases). The germline V and J ends were trimmed by 0 bases and 7 bases, with 13 bases remaining between them. Per the germline V gene, CDR1 is SQVTM and CDR2 is ANQGSEA. This CDR3 spans 13 amino acids. CDR3 bases: TGCAGCGTTGAAGAGGAGGGGCGCAATGAGCAGTACTTC. It translates to CSVEEEGRNEQYF.

The rearrangement links TRBV4-2 to TRBJ2-2, with D unclear. Germline V gene sequence: CDR1 LGHNA, CDR2 YNFKEQ. Trimming cost V 2 bases and J 6 bases, with 7 bases left between them. CDR3 size: 13 residues. The CDR3 DNA follows: TGTGCCAGCAGCCAAAACGACCCCGGGGAGCTGTTTTTT. This encodes CASSQNDPGELFF.

This clonotype was seen a handful of times. The chain is built from TRBV7-9 and TRBJ2-3, with TRBD1 as a possible D gene (7 bases). The V end lost 3 bases, the J end lost 6 bases, and 19 bases lay between the germline ends. The CDR3 has 16 residues. Germline lookup yields CDR1 SEHNR and CDR2 FQNEAQ (reference sequence). CDR3 region: CASSFWIGRGDDTQYF. DNA for the CDR3: TGTGCCAGCAGCTTTTGGATCGGCAGGGGGGACGATACGCAGTATTTT.

The gene calls are TRBV7-8 and TRBJ1-1; D gene unclear. There are 12 residues in the CDR3. The V gene's germline CDR1 is SGHVS and CDR2 FQNEAQ. Trimming shortened V by 7 bases and J by 7 bases, and 13 bases separated the two germline ends. CDR3 region: CASTVFGSEAFF. The CDR3 DNA follows: TGTGCCAGCACCGTTTTCGGAAGTGAAGCTTTCTTT.

The chain links TRBV7-9 to TRBJ1-1; no clear D. The CDR3 is made up of 14 amino acids. Germline lookup yields CDR1 SEHNR and CDR2 FQNEAQ (reference sequence). V dropped 7 bases and J dropped 0 bases, with 12 bases sitting between them. The CDR3 DNA reads as TGTGCCAGCATCCCCGGACCCTTGAACACTGAAGCTTTCTTT. It is translated as CASIPGPLNTEAFF.